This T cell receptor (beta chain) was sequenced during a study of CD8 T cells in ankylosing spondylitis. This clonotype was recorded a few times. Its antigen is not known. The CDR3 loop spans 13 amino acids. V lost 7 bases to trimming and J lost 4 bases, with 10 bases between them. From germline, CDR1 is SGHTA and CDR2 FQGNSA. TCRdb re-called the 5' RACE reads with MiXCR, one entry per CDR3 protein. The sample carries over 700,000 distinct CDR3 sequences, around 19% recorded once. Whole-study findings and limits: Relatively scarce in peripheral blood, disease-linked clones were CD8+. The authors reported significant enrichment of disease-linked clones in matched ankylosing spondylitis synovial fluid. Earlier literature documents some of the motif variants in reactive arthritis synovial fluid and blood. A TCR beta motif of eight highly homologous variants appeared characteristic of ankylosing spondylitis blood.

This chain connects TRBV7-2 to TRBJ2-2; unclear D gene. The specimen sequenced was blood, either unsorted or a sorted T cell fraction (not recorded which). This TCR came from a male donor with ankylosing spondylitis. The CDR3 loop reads CASTGRGTGELFF. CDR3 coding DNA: TGTGCCAGCACAGGTCGAGGCACCGGGGAGCTGTTTTTT.